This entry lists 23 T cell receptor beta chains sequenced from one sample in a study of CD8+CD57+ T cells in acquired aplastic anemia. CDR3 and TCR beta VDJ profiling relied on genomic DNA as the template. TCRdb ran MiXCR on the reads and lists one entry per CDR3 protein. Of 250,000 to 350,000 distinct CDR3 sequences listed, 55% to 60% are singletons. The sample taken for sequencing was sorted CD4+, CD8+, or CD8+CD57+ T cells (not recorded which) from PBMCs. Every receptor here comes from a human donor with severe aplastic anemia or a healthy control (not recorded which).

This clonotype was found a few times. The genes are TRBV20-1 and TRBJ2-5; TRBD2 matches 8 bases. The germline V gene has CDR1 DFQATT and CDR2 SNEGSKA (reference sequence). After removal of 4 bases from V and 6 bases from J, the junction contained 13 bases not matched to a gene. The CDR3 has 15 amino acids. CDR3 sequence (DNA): TGCAGTGCTAACGCCCGGGCGGGGGGCGTAAAGACCCAGTACTTC. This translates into CSANARAGGVKTQYF.

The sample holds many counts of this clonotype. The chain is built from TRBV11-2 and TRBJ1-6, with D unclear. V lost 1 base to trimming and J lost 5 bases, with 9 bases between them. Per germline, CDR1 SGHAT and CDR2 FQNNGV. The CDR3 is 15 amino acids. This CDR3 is CASSLGRSNNSPLHF. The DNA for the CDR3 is TGTGCCAGCAGCTTAGGTCGGAGTAATAATTCACCCCTCCACTTT.

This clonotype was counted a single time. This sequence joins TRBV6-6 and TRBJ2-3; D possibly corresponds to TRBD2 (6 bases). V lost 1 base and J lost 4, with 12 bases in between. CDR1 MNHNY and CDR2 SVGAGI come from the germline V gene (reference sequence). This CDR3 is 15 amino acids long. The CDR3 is CASSYLPRGADTQYF. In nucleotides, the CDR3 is TGTGCCAGCAGTTACTTGCCTCGCGGGGCAGATACGCAGTATTTT.

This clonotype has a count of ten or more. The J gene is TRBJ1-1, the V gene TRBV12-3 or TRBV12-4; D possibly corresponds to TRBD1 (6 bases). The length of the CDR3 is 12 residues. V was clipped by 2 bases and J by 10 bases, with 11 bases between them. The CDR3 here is CASSLSTGGAFF. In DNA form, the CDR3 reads TGTGCCAGCAGTTTATCGACAGGTGGAGCTTTCTTT.

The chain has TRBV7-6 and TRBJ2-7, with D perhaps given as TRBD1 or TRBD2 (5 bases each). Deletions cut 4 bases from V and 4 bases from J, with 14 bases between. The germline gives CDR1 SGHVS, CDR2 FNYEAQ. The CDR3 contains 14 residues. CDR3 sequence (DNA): TGTGCCAGCAGCTCATTTCGGGACGGATACGAGCAGTACTTC. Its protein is CASSSFRDGYEQYF.

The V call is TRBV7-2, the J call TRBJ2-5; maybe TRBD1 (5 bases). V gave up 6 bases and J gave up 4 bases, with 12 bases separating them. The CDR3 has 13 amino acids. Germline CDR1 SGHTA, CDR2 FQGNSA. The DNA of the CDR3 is TGTGCCAGCAGTGAGGACAAGGGAGAGACCCAGTACTTC. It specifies CASSEDKGETQYF.

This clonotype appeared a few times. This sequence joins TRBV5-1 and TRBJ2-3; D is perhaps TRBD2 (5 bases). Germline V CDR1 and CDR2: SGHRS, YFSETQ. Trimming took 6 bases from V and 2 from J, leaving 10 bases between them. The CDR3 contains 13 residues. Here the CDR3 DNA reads TGCGCCAGCAAAGCGGACTCCACAGATACGCAGTATTTT. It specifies CASKADSTDTQYF.

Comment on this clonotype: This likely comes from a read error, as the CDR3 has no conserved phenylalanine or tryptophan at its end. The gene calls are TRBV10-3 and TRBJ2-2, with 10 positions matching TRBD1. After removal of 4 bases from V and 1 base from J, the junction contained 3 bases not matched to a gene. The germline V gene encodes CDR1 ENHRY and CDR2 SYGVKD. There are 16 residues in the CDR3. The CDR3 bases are TGTGCCATCAGTGTGGGACAGGGGAGGAACACCGGGGAGCTGTTTTCT. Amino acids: CAISVGQGRNTGELFS.

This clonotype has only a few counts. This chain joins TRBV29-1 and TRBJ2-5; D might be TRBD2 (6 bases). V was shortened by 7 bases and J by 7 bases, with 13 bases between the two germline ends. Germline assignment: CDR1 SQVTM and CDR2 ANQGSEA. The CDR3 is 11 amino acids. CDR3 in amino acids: CSGRPGGTQYF. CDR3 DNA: TGCAGCGGACGCCCCGGGGGGACCCAGTACTTC.

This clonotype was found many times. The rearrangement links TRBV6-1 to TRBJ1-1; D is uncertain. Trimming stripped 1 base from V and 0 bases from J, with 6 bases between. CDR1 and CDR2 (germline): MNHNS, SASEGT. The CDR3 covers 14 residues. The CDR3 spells CASSEGPMNTEAFF. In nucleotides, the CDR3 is TGTGCCAGCAGTGAAGGACCCATGAACACTGAAGCTTTCTTT.

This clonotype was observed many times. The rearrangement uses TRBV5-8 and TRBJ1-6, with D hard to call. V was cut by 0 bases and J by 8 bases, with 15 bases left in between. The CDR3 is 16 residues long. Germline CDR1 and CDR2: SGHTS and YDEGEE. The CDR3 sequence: CASSLEGPRAYSPLHF. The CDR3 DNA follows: TGTGCCAGCAGCTTGGAAGGGCCCCGGGCCTATTCACCCCTCCACTTT. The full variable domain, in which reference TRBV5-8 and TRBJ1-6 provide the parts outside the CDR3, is EAGVTQSPTHLIKTRGQQATLRCSPISGHTSVYWYQQALGLGLQFLLWYDEGEERNRGNFPPRFSGRQFPNYSSELNVNALELEDSALYLCASSLEGPRAYSPLHFGNGTRLTVT.

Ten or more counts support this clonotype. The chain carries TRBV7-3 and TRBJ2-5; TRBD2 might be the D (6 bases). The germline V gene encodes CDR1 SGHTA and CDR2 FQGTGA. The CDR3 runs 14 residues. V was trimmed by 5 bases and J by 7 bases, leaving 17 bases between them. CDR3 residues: CASSPSGLRGTQYF. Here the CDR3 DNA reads TGTGCCAGCAGCCCCAGCGGACTAAGGGGGACCCAGTACTTC.

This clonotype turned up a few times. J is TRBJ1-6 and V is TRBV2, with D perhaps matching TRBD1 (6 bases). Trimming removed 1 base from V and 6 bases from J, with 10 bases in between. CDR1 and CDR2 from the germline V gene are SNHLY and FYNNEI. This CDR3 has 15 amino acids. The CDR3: CASSEGTVFNSPLHF. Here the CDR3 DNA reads TGTGCCAGCAGTGAAGGGACAGTCTTTAATTCACCCCTCCACTTT.

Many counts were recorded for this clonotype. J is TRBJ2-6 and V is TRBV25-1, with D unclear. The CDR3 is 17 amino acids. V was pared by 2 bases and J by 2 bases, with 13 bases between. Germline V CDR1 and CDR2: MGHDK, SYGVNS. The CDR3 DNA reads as TGTGCCAGCAGTGAAGATGGCCGGAGAACTGGGGCCAACGTCCTGACTTTC. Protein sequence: CASSEDGRRTGANVLTF.

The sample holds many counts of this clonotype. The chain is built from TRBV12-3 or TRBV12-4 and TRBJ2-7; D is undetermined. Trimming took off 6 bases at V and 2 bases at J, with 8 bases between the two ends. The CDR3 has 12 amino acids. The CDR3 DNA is TGTGCCAGCAGCCGTGGACCCTACGAGCAGTACTTC. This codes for CASSRGPYEQYF.

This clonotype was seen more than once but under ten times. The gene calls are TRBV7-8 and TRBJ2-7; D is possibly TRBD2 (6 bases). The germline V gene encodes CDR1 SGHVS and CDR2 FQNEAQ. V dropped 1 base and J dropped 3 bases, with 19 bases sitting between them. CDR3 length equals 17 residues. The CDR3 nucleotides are TGTGCCAGCAGCTTAGTTCCTCCGGGGGAGACGGTCTACGAGCAGTACTTC. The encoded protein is CASSLVPPGETVYEQYF.

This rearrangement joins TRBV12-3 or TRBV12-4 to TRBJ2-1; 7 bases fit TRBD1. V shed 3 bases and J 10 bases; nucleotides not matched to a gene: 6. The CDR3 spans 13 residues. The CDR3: CASSFRGGVEQFF. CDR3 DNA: TGTGCCAGCAGTTTTAGAGGGGGCGTCGAGCAGTTCTTC.

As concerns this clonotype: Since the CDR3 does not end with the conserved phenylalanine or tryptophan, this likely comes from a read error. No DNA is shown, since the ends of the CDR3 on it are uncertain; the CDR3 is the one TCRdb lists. CDR3 sequence reads: CSAPADRGNTEASS. The chain couples TRBV20-1 to TRBJ1-1; TRBD1, the table's D call, lacks a check against the DNA. The CDR3 is 14 residues long, counting both termini. Germline V gives CDR1 DFQATT, CDR2 SNEGSKA (reference sequence).

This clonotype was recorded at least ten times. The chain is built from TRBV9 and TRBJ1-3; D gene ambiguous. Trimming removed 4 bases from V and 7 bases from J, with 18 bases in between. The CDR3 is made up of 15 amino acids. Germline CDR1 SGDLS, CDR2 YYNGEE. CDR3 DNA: TGTGCCAGCAGCCCTCAAATGAGGGAGTTGAACACCATATATTTT. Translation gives CASSPQMRELNTIYF.

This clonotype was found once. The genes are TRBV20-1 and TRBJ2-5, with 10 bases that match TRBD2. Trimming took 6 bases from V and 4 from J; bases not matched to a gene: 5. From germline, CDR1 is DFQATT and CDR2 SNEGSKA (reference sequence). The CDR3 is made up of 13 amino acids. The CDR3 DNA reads TGCAGTGCGACACTAGCGGGGACAGAGACCCAGTACTTC. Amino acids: CSATLAGTETQYF.

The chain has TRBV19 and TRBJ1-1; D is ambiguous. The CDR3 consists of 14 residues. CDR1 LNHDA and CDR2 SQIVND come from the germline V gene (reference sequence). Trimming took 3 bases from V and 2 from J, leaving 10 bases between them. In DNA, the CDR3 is TGTGCCAGTAGTATTTTGGGCTCCAACACTGAAGCTTTCTTT. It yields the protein CASSILGSNTEAFF.

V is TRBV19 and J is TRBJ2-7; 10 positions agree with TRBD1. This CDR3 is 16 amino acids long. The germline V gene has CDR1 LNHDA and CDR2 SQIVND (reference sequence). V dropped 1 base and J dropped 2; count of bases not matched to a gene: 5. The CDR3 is CASSIVMGQGTYEQYF. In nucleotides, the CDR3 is TGTGCCAGTAGTATAGTAATGGGACAGGGGACCTACGAGCAGTACTTC.

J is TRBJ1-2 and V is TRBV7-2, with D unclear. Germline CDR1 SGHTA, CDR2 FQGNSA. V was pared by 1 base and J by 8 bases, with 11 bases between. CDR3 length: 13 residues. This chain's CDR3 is CASSLGMVPGYTF. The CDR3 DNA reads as TGTGCCAGCAGCTTAGGGATGGTCCCCGGCTACACCTTC.